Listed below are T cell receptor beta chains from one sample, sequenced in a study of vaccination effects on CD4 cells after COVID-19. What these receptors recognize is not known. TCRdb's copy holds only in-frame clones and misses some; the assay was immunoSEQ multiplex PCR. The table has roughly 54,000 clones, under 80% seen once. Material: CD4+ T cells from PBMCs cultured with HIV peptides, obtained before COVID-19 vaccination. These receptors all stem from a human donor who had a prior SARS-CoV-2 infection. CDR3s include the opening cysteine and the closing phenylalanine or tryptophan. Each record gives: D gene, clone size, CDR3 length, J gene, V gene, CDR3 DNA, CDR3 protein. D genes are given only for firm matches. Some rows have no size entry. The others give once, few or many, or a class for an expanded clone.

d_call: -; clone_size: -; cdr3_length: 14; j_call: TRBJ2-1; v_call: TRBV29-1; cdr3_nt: TGCAGCGTTGTCCTGGACCACTCCTACAATGAGCAGTTCTTC; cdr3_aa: CSVVLDHSYNEQFF
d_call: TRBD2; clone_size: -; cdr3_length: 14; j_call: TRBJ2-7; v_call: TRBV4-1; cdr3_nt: TGCGCCAGCAGCTTCGGGACTACATCCTACGAGCAGTACTTC; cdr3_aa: CASSFGTTSYEQYF
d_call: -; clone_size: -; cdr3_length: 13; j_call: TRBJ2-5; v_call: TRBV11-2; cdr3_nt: TGTGCCAGCAGCCAGGACTGGCAAGAGACCCAGTACTTC; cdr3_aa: CASSQDWQETQYF
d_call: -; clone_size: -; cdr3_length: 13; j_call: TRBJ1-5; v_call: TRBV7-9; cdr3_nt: TGTGCCAGCAGCCTCAGGGAGAATCAGCCCCAGCATTTT; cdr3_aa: CASSLRENQPQHF
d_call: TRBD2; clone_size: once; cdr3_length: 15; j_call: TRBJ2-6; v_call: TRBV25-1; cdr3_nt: TGTGCCAGCAGTGAGGGGGGGACTGGGGCCAACGTCCTGACTTTC; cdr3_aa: CASSEGGTGANVLTF
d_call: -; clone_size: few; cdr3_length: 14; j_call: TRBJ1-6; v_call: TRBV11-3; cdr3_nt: TGTGCCAGCAGCCTCACAGGGATAGGTTCACCCCTCCACTTT; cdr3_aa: CASSLTGIGSPLHF
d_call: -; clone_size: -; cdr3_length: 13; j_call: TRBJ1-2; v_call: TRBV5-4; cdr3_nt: TGTGCCAGCAGACCTTCTTCGGACTATGGCTACACCTTC; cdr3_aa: CASRPSSDYGYTF
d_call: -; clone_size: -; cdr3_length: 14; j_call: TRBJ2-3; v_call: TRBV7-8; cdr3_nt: TGTGCCAGCAGGGCTCGGGGCCGACCAGATACGCAGTATTTT; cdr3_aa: CASRARGRPDTQYF
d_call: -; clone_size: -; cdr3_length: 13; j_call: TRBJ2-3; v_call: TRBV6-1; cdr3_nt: TGTGCCAGCAGTGAAATAAAGTCGGATACGCAGTATTTT; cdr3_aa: CASSEIKSDTQYF
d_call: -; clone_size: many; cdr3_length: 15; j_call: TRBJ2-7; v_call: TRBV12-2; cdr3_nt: TGTGCAAGTCGCTTGGGAGCCCCCGGTGGTTACGAGCAGTACTTC; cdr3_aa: CASRLGAPGGYEQYF
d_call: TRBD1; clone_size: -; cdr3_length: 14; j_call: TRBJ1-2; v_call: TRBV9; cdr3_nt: TGTGCCAGCAGCGCAGGGGGCTACGGCTATGGCTACACCTTC; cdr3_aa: CASSAGGYGYGYTF
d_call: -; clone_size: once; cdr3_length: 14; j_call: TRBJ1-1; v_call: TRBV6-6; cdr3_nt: TGTGCCAGCAGTTACTATGTGGTGAACACTGAAGCTTTCTTT; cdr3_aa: CASSYYVVNTEAFF
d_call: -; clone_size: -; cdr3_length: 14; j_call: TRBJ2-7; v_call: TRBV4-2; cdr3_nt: TGTGCCAGCAGCCAAGGGGGCGACTCCTACGAGCAGTACTTC; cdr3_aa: CASSQGGDSYEQYF
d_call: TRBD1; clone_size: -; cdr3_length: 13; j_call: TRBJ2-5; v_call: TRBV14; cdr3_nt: TGTGCCAGCAGCCAGAACAGGGGTGAGACCCAGTACTTC; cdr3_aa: CASSQNRGETQYF
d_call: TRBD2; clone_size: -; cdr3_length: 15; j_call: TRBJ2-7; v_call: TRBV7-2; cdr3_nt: TGTGCCAGCAGCTTACGTGGCGGGAGAATCTACGAGCAGTACTTC; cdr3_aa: CASSLRGGRIYEQYF
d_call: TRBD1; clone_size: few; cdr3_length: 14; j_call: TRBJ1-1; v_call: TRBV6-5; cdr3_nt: TGTGCCAGCAGTTCGATACAGGGGATATCTGAAGCTTTCTTT; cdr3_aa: CASSSIQGISEAFF
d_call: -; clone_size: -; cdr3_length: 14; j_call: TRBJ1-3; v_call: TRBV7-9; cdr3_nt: TGTGCCAGCAGCTTACAGTCACCTGGAAACACCATATATTTT; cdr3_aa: CASSLQSPGNTIYF
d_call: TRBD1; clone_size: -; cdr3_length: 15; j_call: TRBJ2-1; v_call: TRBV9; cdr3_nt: TGTGCCAGCAGCCCGACGGGACAGGGCCTGGTTGAGCAGTTCTTC; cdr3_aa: CASSPTGQGLVEQFF
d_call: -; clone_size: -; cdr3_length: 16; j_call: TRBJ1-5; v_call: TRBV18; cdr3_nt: TGTGCCAGCTCACCCATGGTTGTCGGGGCAAATCAGCCCCAGCATTTT; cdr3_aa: CASSPMVVGANQPQHF
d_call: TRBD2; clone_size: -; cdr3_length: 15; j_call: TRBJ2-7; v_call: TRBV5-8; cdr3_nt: TGTGCCAGCAGCTTTCGGGGAGCGGGAGCCTACGAGCAGTACTTC; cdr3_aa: CASSFRGAGAYEQYF
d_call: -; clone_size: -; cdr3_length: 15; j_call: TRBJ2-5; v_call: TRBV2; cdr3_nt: TGTGCCAGCAGTGAAGTGGGCGGGGCCCGGGGGACCCAGTACTTC; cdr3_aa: CASSEVGGARGTQYF
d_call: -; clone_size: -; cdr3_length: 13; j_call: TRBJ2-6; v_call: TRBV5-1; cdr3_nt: TGCGCCAGCAGCTCCGGAGGGGCCAACGTCCTGACTTTC; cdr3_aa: CASSSGGANVLTF